The clone carrying this T cell receptor (beta chain) was seen more than once but under ten times. The antigen is unknown. This sample is drawn from a study of beta chain features in type 1 diabetes. Study details: Examination of sorted cells across all samples involved approximately 100,000,000 cells. Findings and limits, study-wide: Researchers cautioned that cDNA sequencing could over-represent cells with high TCR expression.

Expressed TCRB transcripts were sequenced because the isolated RNA had all been reverse transcribed beforehand. Libraries were prepared by immunoSEQ multiplex PCR; TCRdb keeps only in-frame clonotypes and omits some of them. This table holds roughly 170,000 clones, more than 10% found once. V was shortened by 3 bases and J by 0 bases, with 9 bases between the two germline ends. CDR1 and CDR2 from the germline V gene are MNHNY and SVGAGI (reference sequence). The CDR3 spans 15 residues. The clonotype was recovered from a woman aged 18 to 35 in good health. This rearrangement joins TRBV6-6 to TRBJ2-1; D gene unclear. Source material: central memory CD4+ T cells from blood. For the CDR3, the DNA is TGTGCCAGCAGTTATGGCGGCAGCTCCTACAATGAGCAGTTCTTC. This gives the protein CASSYGGSSYNEQFF.